This T cell receptor beta chain originates from a study of cytomegalovirus exposure and HLA in healthy donors. Looking at the study overall: The 120 or so validation repertoires were produced on the same platform as the roughly 690 repertoires of the first cohort. This was reported in a later analysis.

Profiled with immunoSEQ multiplex PCR; TCRdb holds only in-frame clones, not every one. The repertoire holds about 200,000 clones, with about 79% as singletons. This CDR3 spans 13 amino acids. The V gene end was trimmed by 6 bases and the J gene end by 3 bases; junction bases not matched to a gene: 3. Germline lookup yields CDR1 KGHSH and CDR2 LQKENI. The chain combines TRBV18 with TRBJ1-2, with 8 bases aligning to TRBD1. The sequence was obtained from a woman aged 25 to 45 in good health and CMV-seropositive. The sequenced material came from PBMCs. This CDR3 is CASSAGQDYGYTF. CDR3 bases: TGTGCCAGCTCGGCGGGACAGGACTATGGCTACACCTTC.